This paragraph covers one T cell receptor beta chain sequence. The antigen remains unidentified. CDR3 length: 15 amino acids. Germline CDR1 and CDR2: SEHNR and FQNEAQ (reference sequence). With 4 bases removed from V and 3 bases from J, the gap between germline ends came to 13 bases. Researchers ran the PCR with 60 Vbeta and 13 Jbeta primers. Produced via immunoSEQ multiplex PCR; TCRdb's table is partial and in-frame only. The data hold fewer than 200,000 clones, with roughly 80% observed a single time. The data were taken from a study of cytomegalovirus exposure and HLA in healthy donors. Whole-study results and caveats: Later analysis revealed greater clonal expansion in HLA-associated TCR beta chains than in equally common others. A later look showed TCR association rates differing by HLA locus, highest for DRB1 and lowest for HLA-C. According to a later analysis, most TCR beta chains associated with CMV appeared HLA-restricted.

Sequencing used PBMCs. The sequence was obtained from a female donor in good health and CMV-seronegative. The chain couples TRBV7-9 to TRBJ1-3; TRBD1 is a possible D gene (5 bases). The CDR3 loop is CASSYQGSFGNTIYF. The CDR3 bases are TGTGCCAGCAGCTACCAGGGTAGTTTTGGAAACACCATATATTTT.